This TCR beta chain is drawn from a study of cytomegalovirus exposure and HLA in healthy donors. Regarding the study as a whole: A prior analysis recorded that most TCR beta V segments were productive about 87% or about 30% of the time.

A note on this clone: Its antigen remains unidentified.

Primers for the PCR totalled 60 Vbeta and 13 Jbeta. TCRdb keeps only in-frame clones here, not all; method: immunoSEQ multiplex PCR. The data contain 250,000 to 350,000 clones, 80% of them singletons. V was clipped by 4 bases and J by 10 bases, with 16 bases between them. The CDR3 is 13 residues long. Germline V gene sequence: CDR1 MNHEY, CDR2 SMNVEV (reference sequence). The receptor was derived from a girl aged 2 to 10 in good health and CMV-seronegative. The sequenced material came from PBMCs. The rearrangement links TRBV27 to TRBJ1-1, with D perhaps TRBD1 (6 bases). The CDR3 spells CASSSRGEGGAFF. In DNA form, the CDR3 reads TGTGCCAGCAGTTCTCGGGGGGAGGGGGGAGCTTTCTTT.